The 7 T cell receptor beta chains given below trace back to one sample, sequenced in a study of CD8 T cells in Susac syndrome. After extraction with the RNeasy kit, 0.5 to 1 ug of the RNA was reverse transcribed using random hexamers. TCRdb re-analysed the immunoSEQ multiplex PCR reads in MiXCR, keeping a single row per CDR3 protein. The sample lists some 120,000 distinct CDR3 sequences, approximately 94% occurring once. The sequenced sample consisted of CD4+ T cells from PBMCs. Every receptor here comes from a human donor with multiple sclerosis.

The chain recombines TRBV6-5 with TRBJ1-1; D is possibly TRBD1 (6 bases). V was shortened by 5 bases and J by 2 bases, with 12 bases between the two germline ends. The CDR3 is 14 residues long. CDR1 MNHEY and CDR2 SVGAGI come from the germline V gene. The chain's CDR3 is CASSQQGVNTEAFF. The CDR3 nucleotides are TGTGCCAGCAGTCAACAGGGAGTCAACACTGAAGCTTTCTTT.

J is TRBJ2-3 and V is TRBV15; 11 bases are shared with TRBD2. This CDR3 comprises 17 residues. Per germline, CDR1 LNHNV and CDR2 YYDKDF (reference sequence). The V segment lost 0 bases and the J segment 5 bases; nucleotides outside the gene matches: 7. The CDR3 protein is CATSRDVLAGGRDTQYF. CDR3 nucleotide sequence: TGTGCCACCAGCAGAGATGTTCTAGCGGGAGGCAGAGATACGCAGTATTTT.

CDR3: CASSPHANEQYF. In nucleotides, the CDR3 is TGCGCCAGCAGCCCGCACGCCAACGAGCAGTACTTC. This rearrangement joins TRBV5-1 to TRBJ2-7; no definite D call. Germline CDR1 and CDR2: SGHRS and YFSETQ. This CDR3 is 12 amino acids long. Trimming shortened V by 4 bases and J by 5 bases, and 10 bases separated the two germline ends.

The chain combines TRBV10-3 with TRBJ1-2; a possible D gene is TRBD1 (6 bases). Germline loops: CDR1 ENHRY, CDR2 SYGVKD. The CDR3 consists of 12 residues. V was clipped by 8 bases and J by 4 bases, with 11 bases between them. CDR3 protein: CAIGRGLYGYTF. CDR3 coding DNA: TGTGCCATCGGCCGGGGGCTCTATGGCTACACCTTC.

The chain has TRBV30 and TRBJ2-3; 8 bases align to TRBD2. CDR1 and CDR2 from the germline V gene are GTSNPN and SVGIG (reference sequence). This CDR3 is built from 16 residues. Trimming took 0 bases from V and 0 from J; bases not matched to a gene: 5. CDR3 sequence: CAWSVGLAGSTDTQYF. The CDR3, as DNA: TGTGCCTGGAGTGTAGGTCTAGCGGGTAGCACAGATACGCAGTATTTT.

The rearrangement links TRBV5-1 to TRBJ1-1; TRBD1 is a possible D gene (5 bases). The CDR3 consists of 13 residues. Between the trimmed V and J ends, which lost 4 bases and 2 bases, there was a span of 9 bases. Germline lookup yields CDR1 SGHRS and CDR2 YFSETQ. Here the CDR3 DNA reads TGCGCCAGCAGCCTAGGGACTAACACTGAAGCTTTCTTT. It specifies CASSLGTNTEAFF.

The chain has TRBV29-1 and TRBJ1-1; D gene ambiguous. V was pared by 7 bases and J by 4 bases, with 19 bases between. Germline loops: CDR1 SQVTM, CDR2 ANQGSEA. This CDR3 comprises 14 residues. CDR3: CSASTAGMGTEAFF. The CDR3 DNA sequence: TGCAGCGCCTCGACCGCGGGGATGGGCACTGAAGCTTTCTTT.